This T cell receptor (beta chain) was found in a study of T-cell memory formation after mild COVID-19. Study at large: Each donor largely had its own TCR clusters. Whole-study findings and limits: Day 15 to 85 contractors were CD4/CD8 balanced; later expanders leaned CD4+. Most CD4+ clones that shrank were in CM and EM, while CD8+ ones turned up in EMRA.

TCR alpha and TCR beta cDNA libraries carrying sample barcodes and UMIs came from 5'RACE with constant-segment primers. In TCRdb, the 5' RACE reads were re-called with MiXCR into one record per CDR3 protein. The sample records 150,000 to 200,000 distinct CDR3 sequences, around 10% being singletons. This clonotype has at least ten counts. Its antigen is currently unknown. In germline, CDR1 is LNHDA, CDR2 SQIVND (reference sequence). The CDR3 extends over 16 amino acids. J lost 4 bases, V lost 4 bases, and 11 bases had no gene match. V usage is TRBV19 and J usage is TRBJ2-3, with TRBD2 matching over 7 bases. The source is a man between 18 and 29 years old who had mild COVID-19 (a few samples of this study predate the infection). Cell type and time point are not known. Sequenced input: PBMCs or a T cell subset sorted from them (not recorded which). The CDR3 is CASSTLRRGIADTQYF. The DNA for the CDR3 is TGTGCCAGTAGTACCCTGCGGCGGGGGATAGCAGATACGCAGTATTTT.